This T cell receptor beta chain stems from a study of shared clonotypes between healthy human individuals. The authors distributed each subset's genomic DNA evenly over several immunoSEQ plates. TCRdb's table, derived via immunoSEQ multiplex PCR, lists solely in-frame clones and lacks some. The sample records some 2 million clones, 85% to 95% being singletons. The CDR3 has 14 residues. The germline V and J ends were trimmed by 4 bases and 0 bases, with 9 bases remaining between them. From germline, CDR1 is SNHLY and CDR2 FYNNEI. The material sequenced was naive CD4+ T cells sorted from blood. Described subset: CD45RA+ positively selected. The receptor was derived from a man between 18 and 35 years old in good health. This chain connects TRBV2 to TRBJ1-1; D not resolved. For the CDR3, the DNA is TGTGCCAGCAGTGTGGCGGATTTGAACACTGAAGCTTTCTTT. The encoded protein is CASSVADLNTEAFF. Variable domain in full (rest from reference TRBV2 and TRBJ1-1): EPEVTQTPSHQVTQMGQEVILRCVPISNHLYFYWYRQILGQKVEFLVSFYNNEISEKSEIFDDQFSVERPDGSNFTLKIRSTKLEDSAMYFCASSVADLNTEAFFGQGTRLTVV.